Below are 21 T cell receptor beta chains sequenced from a single sample in a study of cytomegalovirus exposure and HLA in healthy donors. Amplification used 60 Vbeta primers and 13 Jbeta primers. Sequencing was performed with immunoSEQ multiplex PCR; in TCRdb, only in-frame clones are kept and a portion is missing. The data hold about 150,000 clones, with roughly 80% observed a single time. Sequencing was performed on PBMCs. All receptors come from a woman aged 40 to 49 in good health and CMV-seronegative.

V usage is TRBV5-1 and J usage is TRBJ1-6; D is undetermined. CDR1 SGHRS and CDR2 YFSETQ come from the germline V gene. The length of the CDR3 is 14 residues. Trimming cost V 1 base and J 9 bases, with 11 bases left between them. CDR3 sequence (DNA): TGCGCCAGCAGCTTGTCCGGTCATTTTTCACCCCTCCACTTT. It encodes CASSLSGHFSPLHF.

The chain links TRBV6-5 to TRBJ2-2; 9 positions agree with TRBD1. The CDR3 spans 15 residues. Germline lookup yields CDR1 MNHEY and CDR2 SVGAGI. J gave up 6 bases and V 0 bases, and 2 bases lay outside the gene matches. Written as DNA, the CDR3 is TGTGCCAGCAGTTACTCACAGGGGGCTGCCGGGGAGCTGTTTTTT. This encodes CASSYSQGAAGELFF.

The rearrangement joins TRBV11-3 to TRBJ1-1; 7 bases fit TRBD1. The J segment lost 0 bases and the V segment lost 5 bases, leaving 3 bases of the junction unmatched. Germline V gives CDR1 SGHNT, CDR2 YENEEA. This CDR3 is built from 14 residues. The chain's CDR3 is CASSQGQMNTEAFF. CDR3 bases: TGTGCCAGCAGCCAGGGACAGATGAACACTGAAGCTTTCTTT.

This chain links TRBV2 with TRBJ1-3; D gene ambiguous. CDR1 is SNHLY and CDR2 is FYNNEI in the germline V gene. V was clipped by 4 bases and J by 0 bases, with 13 bases between them. The CDR3 sequence is 16 residues long. In DNA, the CDR3 is TGTGCCAGCAGTGTCTTGGGCAGCTCCTCTGGAAACACCATATATTTT. Protein: CASSVLGSSSGNTIYF. Combining the CDR3 with reference TRBV2 and TRBJ1-3 gives the whole variable domain EPEVTQTPSHQVTQMGQEVILRCVPISNHLYFYWYRQILGQKVEFLVSFYNNEISEKSEIFDDQFSVERPDGSNFTLKIRSTKLEDSAMYFCASSVLGSSSGNTIYFGEGSWLTVV.

The J gene is TRBJ2-7, the V gene TRBV27, with 10 bases lining up with TRBD2. The V and J ends lost 5 bases and 2 bases, in that order; junction bases with no gene match: 15. The CDR3 totals 18 residues. Germline CDR1 reads MNHEY; CDR2 reads SMNVEV (reference sequence). The CDR3 DNA follows: TGTGCCAGCAGTAAAAGCTTTAGAGATAGCGGGGGGACCTACGAGCAGTACTTC. Translating it yields CASSKSFRDSGGTYEQYF.

The chain uses TRBV2 and TRBJ2-3, with D hard to call. Trimming shortened V by 4 bases and J by 4 bases, and 6 bases separated the two germline ends. The CDR3 spans 12 residues. In germline, CDR1 is SNHLY, CDR2 FYNNEI. DNA of the CDR3: TGTGCCAGCAGTGTTCAGGCAGATACGCAGTATTTT. It yields the protein CASSVQADTQYF.

This clone was seen a handful of times. V gene TRBV5-4 combines with J gene TRBJ1-2; TRBD1 matches at 9 bases. V shed 3 bases, J shed 3 bases, and the junction held 3 bases outside the gene matches. Germline V gene sequence: CDR1 SGHNT, CDR2 YYREEE (reference sequence). CDR3 length: 14 amino acids. CDR3: CASSWGDRDYGYTF. In DNA, the CDR3 is TGTGCCAGCAGCTGGGGGGACAGGGACTATGGCTACACCTTC.

The chain couples TRBV7-9 to TRBJ2-1; D unresolved. This CDR3 has 14 amino acids. V shed 1 base and J shed 6 bases, with 10 bases lying between them. CDR1 is SEHNR, CDR2 FQNEAQ, per germline (reference sequence). In nucleotides, the CDR3 is TGTGCCAGCAGCTTAGAACTTACGGGCAATGAGCAGTTCTTC. Its translation is CASSLELTGNEQFF.

The chain couples TRBV5-1 to TRBJ2-3; 8 nucleotides agree with TRBD1. The CDR3 runs 14 residues. V lost 4 bases to trimming and J lost 4 bases; unmatched junction nucleotides: 5. Germline V lookup: CDR1 SGHRS, CDR2 YFSETQ. In DNA form, the CDR3 reads TGCGCCAGCAGCAGCAGGGGGCAGGCAGATACGCAGTATTTT. Its protein is CASSSRGQADTQYF.

The chain joins TRBV5-6 to TRBJ1-5; 7 nucleotides line up with TRBD1. The CDR3 has 17 residues. The V segment lost 4 bases and the J segment 5 bases; nucleotides outside the gene matches: 15. Germline V gives CDR1 SGHDT, CDR2 YYEEEE. CDR3 DNA: TGTGCCAGCAGCGGAACTTCAGGGGGAAGGTTGGATCAGCCCCAGCATTTT. Protein: CASSGTSGGRLDQPQHF.

The chain combines TRBV6-1 with TRBJ1-4; D is uncertain. The germline gives CDR1 MNHNS, CDR2 SASEGT. With 4 bases removed from V and 7 bases from J, the gap between germline ends came to 10 bases. This CDR3 has 13 amino acids. The CDR3 coding sequence is TGTGCCAGCAGTGTCGAAAACGGTGAAAAACTGTTTTTT. Translated: CASSVENGEKLFF.

This chain links TRBV6-6 with TRBJ1-6; a possible D gene is TRBD1 (6 bases). The CDR3 contains 15 residues. The V and J ends lost 4 bases and 7 bases respectively, with 14 bases between them. Germline V CDR1 and CDR2: MNHNY, SVGAGI (reference sequence). As DNA, the CDR3 is TGTGCCAGCAGTTCACCCGGGACAAGGAATTCACCCCTCCACTTT. This sequence encodes CASSSPGTRNSPLHF.

The V gene is TRBV2, the J gene TRBJ1-1, with TRBD1 matching over 7 bases. The V and J ends lost 9 bases and 0 bases, in that order; junction bases with no gene match: 1. The CDR3 totals 12 residues. Germline values: CDR1 SNHLY, CDR2 FYNNEI. CDR3 bases: TGTGCCAGGGGACAGTTGAACACTGAAGCTTTCTTT. Residues: CARGQLNTEAFF.

V is TRBV9 and J is TRBJ1-1; no reliable D call. The CDR3 spans 15 residues. Germline lookup yields CDR1 SGDLS and CDR2 YYNGEE. Trimming removed 3 bases at V and 2 bases at J, with 14 bases between. CDR3 nucleotide sequence: TGTGCCAGCAGCGCCGGCAACACAGCTAACACTGAAGCTTTCTTT. This translates into CASSAGNTANTEAFF.

The chain combines TRBV18 with TRBJ1-3; TRBD1 matches 10 bases. V lost 4 bases and J lost 3; bases outside the gene matches: 6. This CDR3 is 16 amino acids long. Germline V gene data show CDR1 as KGHSH and CDR2 as LQKENI. CDR3 DNA sequence: TGTGCCAGCTCACGACCGGGACAGGGGATTGGAAACACCATATATTTT. Translation gives CASSRPGQGIGNTIYF.

This clone was picked up one time. The chain joins TRBV7-9 to TRBJ2-4; 7 bases are shared with TRBD2. The length of the CDR3 is 15 residues. Germline V gives CDR1 SEHNR, CDR2 FQNEAQ (reference sequence). V lost 5 bases and J lost 4; bases outside the gene matches: 8. The CDR3 bases are TGTGCCAGCAGCCGAGCGGGGACGGAAAAAAACATTCAGTACTTC. Protein sequence: CASSRAGTEKNIQYF.

This clone was observed once. The chain joins TRBV5-1 to TRBJ1-1; 8 nucleotides match TRBD1. V lost 3 bases and J lost 3; bases outside the gene matches: 10. Germline assignment: CDR1 SGHRS and CDR2 YFSETQ. The CDR3 contains 16 residues. CDR3 bases: TGCGCCAGCAGCTCCCCCCAGGGGGCAGGGGACACTGAAGCTTTCTTT. Its translation: CASSSPQGAGDTEAFF.

This sequence joins TRBV4-1 and TRBJ2-3; 9 bases match TRBD1. Germline V lookup: CDR1 MGHRA, CDR2 YSYEKL. Trimming took 5 bases from V and 4 from J; bases not matched to a gene: 10. This CDR3 spans 16 amino acids. The CDR3 DNA reads TGCGCCAGCAGCTCTCGGACAGGGGATAAGGCAGATACGCAGTATTTT. This codes for CASSSRTGDKADTQYF.

V and J are TRBV5-4 and TRBJ1-6, with TRBD1 matching 11 bases. The CDR3 extends over 15 amino acids. Germline loops: CDR1 SGHNT, CDR2 YYREEE (reference sequence). J gave up 9 bases and V 2 bases, and 4 bases lay outside the gene matches. The CDR3 spells CASSFAGTGGSPLHF. CDR3 DNA sequence: TGTGCCAGCAGCTTCGCCGGGACAGGGGGTTCACCCCTCCACTTT.

This chain links TRBV5-1 with TRBJ2-2; 10 bases map to TRBD1. This CDR3 has 16 residues. J gave up 7 bases and V 2 bases, and 8 bases lay outside the gene matches. CDR1 SGHRS and CDR2 YFSETQ come from the germline V gene. The CDR3 coding sequence is TGCGCCAGCAGCTTACCGGGACAGGGGAGTATCGGGGAGCTGTTTTTT. The encoded protein is CASSLPGQGSIGELFF.

This rearrangement joins TRBV18 to TRBJ1-6, with D perhaps TRBD1 (5 bases). The CDR3 contains 16 residues. The ends were cut back, 2 bases at V and 7 bases at J, with 15 bases in the middle. Per the germline V gene, CDR1 is KGHSH and CDR2 is LQKENI. The DNA for the CDR3 is TGTGCCAGCTCACCAGTCGTCGTGACAGAAAATTCACCCCTCCACTTT. Its protein is CASSPVVVTENSPLHF.